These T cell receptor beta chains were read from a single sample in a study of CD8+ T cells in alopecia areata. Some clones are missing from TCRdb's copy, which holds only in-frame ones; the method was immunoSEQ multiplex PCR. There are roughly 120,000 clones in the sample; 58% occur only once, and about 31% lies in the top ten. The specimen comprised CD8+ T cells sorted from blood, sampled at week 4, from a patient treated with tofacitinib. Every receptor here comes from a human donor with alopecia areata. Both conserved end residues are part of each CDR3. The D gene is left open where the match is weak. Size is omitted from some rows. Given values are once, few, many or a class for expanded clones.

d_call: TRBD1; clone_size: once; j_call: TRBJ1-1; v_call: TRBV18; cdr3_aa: CASSPPTGTEAFF; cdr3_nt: TGTGCCAGCTCACCCCCGACAGGGACTGAAGCTTTCTTT
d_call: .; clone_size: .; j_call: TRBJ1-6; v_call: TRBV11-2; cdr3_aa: CASSFRTAFDSPLHF; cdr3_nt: TGTGCCAGCAGCTTCCGGACAGCCTTCGATTCACCCCTCCACTTT
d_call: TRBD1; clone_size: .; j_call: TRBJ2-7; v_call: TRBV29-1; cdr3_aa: CSVEEQGHESYEQYF; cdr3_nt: TGCAGCGTTGAAGAACAGGGGCACGAGTCCTACGAGCAGTACTTC
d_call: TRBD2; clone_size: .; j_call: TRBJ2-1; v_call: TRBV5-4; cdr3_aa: CASSSSLAETYNEQFF; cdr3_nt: TGTGCCAGCAGCTCATCACTAGCGGAGACGTACAATGAGCAGTTCTTC
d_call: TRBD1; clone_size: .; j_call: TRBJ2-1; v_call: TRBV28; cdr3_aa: CASSLAGGQVGYNEQFF; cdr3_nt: TGTGCCAGCAGTTTGGCAGGTGGACAGGTTGGGTACAATGAGCAGTTCTTC
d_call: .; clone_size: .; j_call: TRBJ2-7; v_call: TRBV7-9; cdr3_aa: CASSLAREQYF; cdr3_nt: TGTGCCAGCAGCTTAGCCCGAGAGCAGTACTTC
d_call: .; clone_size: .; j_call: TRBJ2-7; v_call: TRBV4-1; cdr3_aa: CASSPGPGEQYF; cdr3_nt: TGCGCCAGCAGCCCGGGGCCTGGCGAGCAGTACTTC
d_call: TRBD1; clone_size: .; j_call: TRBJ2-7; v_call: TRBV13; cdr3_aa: CASSSGGGYEQYF; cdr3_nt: TGTGCCAGCAGCTCAGGGGGCGGCTACGAGCAGTACTTC
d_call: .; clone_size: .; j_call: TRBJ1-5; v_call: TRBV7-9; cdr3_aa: CASSLRGDQPQHF; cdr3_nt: TGTGCCAGCAGCTTAAGGGGGGATCAGCCCCAGCATTTT
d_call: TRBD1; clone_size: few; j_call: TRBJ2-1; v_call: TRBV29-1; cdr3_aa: CSVASQGNEQFF; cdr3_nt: TGCAGCGTTGCCTCACAGGGGAATGAGCAGTTCTTC
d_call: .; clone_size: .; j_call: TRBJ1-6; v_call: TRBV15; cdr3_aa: CATSRREPSPLHF; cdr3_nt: TGTGCCACCAGCAGGAGGGAACCTTCACCCCTCCACTTT
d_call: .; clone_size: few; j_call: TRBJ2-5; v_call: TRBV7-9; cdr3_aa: CASSLGEETQYF; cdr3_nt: TGTGCCAGCAGCTTAGGGGAAGAGACCCAGTACTTC
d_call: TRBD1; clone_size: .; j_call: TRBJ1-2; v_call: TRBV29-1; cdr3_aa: CSVLGQITNYGYTF; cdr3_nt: TGCAGCGTCCTGGGACAGATAACTAACTATGGCTACACCTTC
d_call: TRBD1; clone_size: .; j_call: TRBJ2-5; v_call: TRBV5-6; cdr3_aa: CASSLISPRGLVEETQYF; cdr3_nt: TGTGCCAGCAGTCTCATTTCCCCCAGGGGGCTAGTTGAAGAGACCCAGTACTTC
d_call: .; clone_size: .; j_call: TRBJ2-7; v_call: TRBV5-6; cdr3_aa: CASRLQRRVAYEQYF; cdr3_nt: TGTGCCAGCAGACTCCAGCGGCGTGTAGCCTACGAGCAGTACTTC
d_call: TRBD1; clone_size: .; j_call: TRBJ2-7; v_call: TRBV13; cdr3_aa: CASSLQGAAYEQYF; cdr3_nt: TGTGCCAGCAGCTTACAGGGGGCTGCCTACGAGCAGTACTTC
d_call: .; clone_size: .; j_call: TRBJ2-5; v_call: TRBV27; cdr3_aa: CASSVMGEGETQYF; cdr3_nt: TGTGCCAGCAGTGTCATGGGAGAGGGGGAGACCCAGTACTTC
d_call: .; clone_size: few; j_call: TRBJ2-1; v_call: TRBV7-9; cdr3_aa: CASSLTYGSLSEQFF; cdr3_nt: TGTGCCAGCAGCTTAACGTACGGCTCCCTGTCTGAGCAGTTCTTC
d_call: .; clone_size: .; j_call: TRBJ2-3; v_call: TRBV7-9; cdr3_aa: CASSTLSRDGTDTQYF; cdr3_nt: TGTGCCAGCAGCACCTTGAGCAGGGATGGGACAGATACGCAGTATTTT
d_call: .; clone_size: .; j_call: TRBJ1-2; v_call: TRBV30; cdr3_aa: CAWSLDPGANYGYTF; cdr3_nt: TGTGCCTGGAGTCTGGACCCGGGAGCTAACTATGGCTACACCTTC
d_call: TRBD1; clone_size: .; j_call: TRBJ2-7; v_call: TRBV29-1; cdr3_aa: CSVETGTYEQYF; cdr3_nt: TGCAGCGTTGAGACAGGGACCTACGAGCAGTACTTC
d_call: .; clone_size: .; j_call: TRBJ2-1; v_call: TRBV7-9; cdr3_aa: CASRGNEQFF; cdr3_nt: TGTGCCAGCAGGGGGAATGAGCAGTTCTTC
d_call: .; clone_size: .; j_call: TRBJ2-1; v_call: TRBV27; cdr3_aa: CASSPTHNEQFF; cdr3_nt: TGTGCCAGCAGCCCCACCCACAATGAGCAGTTCTTC
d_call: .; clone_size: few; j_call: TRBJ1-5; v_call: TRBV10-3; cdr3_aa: CAISEGGAQHF; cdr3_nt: TGTGCCATCAGTGAGGGAGGCGCCCAGCATTTT
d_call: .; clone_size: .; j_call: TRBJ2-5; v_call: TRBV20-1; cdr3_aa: CSASREETQYF; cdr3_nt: TGCAGTGCTAGCAGGGAAGAGACCCAGTACTTC
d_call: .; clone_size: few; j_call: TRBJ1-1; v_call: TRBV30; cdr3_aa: CAWNRVMNTEAFF; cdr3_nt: TGTGCCTGGAATAGGGTCATGAACACTGAAGCTTTCTTT
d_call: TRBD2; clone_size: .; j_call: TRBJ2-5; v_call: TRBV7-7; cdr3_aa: CASSRRLAEQETQYF; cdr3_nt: TGTGCTAGCAGCCGACGACTAGCGGAACAAGAGACCCAGTACTTC
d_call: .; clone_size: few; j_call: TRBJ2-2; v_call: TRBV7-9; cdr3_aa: CAISGTGELFF; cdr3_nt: TGTGCCATTAGCGGCACCGGGGAGCTGTTTTTT
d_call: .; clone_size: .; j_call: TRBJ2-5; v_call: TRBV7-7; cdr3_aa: CASSLGPGVETQYF; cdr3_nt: TGTGCTAGCAGCTTAGGTCCGGGTGTGGAGACCCAGTACTTC
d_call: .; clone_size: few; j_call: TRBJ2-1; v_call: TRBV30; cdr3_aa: CAYDRPIYNEQFF; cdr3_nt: TGTGCCTACGACAGACCTATATACAATGAGCAGTTCTTC
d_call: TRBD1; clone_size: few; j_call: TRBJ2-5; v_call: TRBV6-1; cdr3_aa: CASSEGGQGSETQYF; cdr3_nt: TGTGCCAGCAGTGAAGGGGGACAGGGGTCAGAGACCCAGTACTTC
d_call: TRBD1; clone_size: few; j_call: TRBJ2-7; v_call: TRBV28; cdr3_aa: CASSTHQGAHGFTYEQYF; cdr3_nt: TGTGCCAGCAGTACACATCAGGGGGCGCATGGGTTCACCTACGAGCAGTACTTC
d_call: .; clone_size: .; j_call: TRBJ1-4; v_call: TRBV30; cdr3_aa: CAWSVGAGSEKLFF; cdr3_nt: TGTGCCTGGAGTGTAGGCGCAGGGAGCGAGAAACTGTTTTTT
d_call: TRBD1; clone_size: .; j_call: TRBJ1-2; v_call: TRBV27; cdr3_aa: CASSPLTGYGYTF; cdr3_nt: TGTGCCAGCAGTCCGCTGACAGGGTATGGCTACACCTTC
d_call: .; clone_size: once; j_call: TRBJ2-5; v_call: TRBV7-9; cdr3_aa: CASAGLETQYF; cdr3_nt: TGTGCCAGCGCCGGTTTAGAGACCCAGTACTTC
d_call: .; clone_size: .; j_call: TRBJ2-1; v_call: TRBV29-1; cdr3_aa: CSVEDRQGNNEQFF; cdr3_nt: TGCAGCGTTGAAGATCGTCAGGGGAACAATGAGCAGTTCTTC
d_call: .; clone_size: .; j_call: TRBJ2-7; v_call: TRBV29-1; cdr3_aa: CSVGGGAYNEQYF; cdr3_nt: TGCAGCGTTGGAGGGGGGGCATATAACGAGCAGTACTTC
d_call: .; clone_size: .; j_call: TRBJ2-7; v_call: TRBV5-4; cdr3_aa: CASSLAPRDSTYEQYF; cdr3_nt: TGTGCCAGCAGCTTAGCCCCGCGGGACAGCACCTACGAGCAGTACTTC
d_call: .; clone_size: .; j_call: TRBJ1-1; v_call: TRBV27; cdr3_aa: CASSFAGATEAFF; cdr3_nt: TGTGCCAGCAGTTTTGCGGGGGCCACTGAAGCTTTCTTT
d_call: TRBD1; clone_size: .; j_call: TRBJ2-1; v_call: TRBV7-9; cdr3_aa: CASSPRQGQPGNEQFF; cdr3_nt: TGTGCCAGCAGCCCGAGACAGGGCCAACCGGGCAATGAGCAGTTCTTC
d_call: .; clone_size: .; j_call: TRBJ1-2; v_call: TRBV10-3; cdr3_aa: CAISPQDQNGYTF; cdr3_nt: TGTGCCATCAGCCCCCAGGACCAAAATGGCTACACCTTC
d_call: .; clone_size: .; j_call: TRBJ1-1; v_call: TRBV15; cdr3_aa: CATSSSPDREAFF; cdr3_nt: TGTGCCACCAGCAGTTCTCCGGACCGGGAAGCTTTCTTT
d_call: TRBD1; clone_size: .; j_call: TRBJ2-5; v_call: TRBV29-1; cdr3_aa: CSVAGQGAQETQYF; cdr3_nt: TGCAGCGTGGCCGGACAGGGAGCGCAAGAGACCCAGTACTTC
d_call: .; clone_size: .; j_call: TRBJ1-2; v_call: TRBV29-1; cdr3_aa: CSVAEAGFYGYTF; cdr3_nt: TGCAGCGTTGCCGAGGCGGGTTTCTATGGCTACACCTTC
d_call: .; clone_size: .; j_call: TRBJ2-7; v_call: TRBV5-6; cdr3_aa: CASSLGSSYEQYF; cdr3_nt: TGTGCCAGCAGCCTGGGGAGCTCCTACGAGCAGTACTTC
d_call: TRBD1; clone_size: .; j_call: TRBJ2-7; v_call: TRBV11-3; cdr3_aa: CASSDHTGAASVYEQYF; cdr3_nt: TGTGCCAGCAGCGACCACACAGGGGCCGCCAGTGTCTACGAGCAGTACTTC
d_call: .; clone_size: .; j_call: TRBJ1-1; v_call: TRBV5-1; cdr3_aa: CASSLGLNTEAFF; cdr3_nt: TGCGCCAGCAGCCTCGGACTAAACACTGAAGCTTTCTTT
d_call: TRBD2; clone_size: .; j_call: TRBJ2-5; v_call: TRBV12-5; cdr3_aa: CANGLVERGAQYF; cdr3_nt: TGTGCTAATGGCTTGGTAGAGCGGGGGGCCCAGTACTTC
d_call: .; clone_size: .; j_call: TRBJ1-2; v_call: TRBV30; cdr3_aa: CAWSSYGYTF; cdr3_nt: TGTGCCTGGAGCTCCTATGGCTACACCTTC
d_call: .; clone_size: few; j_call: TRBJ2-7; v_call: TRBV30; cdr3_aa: CAWSVGRRNEQYF; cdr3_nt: TGTGCCTGGAGTGTCGGCAGGAGGAACGAGCAGTACTTC
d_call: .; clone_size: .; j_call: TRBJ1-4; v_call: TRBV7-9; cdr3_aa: CASSSPRDNNEKLFF; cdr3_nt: TGTGCCAGCAGTTCCCCGCGGGACAATAATGAAAAACTGTTTTTT
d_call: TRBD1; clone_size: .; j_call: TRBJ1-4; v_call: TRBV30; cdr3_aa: CAWTDRDEKLFF; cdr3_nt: TGTGCCTGGACTGACAGGGACGAAAAACTGTTTTTT
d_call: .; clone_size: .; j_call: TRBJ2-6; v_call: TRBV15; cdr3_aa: CATSPGANVLTF; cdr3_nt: TGTGCCACCAGCCCTGGGGCCAACGTCCTGACTTTC
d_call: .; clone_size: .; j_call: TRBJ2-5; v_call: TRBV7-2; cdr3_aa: CASSPGLGETQYF; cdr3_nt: TGTGCCAGCAGTCCCGGGCTAGGAGAGACCCAGTACTTC
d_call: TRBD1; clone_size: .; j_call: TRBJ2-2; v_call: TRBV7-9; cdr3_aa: CASSHRDRGTGELFF; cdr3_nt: TGTGCCAGCAGCCACCGGGACAGGGGCACCGGGGAGCTGTTTTTT
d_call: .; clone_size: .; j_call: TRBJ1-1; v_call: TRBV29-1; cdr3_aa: CSVETPYAEAFF; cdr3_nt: TGCAGCGTTGAAACTCCGTACGCTGAAGCTTTCTTT
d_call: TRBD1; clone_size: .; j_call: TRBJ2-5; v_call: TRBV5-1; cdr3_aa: CASSLEGQGRETQYF; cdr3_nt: TGCGCCAGCAGCTTGGAGGGACAGGGGAGGGAGACCCAGTACTTC
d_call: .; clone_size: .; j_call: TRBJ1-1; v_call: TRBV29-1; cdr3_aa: CSVEDGPASWDNAEAFF; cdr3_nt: TGCAGCGTTGAAGATGGGCCAGCGTCGTGGGATAACGCTGAAGCTTTCTTT
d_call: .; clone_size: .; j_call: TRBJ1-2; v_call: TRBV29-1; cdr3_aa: CSAINRVGGYTF; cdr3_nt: TGCAGCGCCATCAACAGGGTTGGCGGCTACACCTTC
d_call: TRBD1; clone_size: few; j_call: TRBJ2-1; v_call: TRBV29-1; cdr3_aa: CSVEEGQVNEQFF; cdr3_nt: TGCAGCGTTGAGGAAGGACAGGTCAATGAGCAGTTCTTC